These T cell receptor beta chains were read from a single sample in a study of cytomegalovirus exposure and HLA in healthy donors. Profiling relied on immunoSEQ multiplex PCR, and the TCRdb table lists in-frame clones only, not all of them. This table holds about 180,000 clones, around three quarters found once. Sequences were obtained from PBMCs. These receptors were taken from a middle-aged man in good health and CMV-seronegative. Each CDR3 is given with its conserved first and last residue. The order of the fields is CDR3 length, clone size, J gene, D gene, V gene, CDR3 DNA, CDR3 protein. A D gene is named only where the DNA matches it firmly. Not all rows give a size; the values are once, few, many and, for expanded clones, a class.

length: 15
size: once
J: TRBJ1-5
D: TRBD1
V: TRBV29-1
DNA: TGCAGCGTTGAAGTTTCCGGACAGGGTCGGCAGCCCCAGCATTTT
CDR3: CSVEVSGQGRQPQHF

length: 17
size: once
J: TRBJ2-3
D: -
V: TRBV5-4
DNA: TGTGCCAGCAGCCCCCGGGGAGGCCGGAGGGGCACAGATACGCAGTATTTT
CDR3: CASSPRGGRRGTDTQYF

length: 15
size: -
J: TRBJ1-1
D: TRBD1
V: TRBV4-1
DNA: TGCGCCAGCAGCCATACCGGGACAGCAAACACTGAAGCTTTCTTT
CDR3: CASSHTGTANTEAFF

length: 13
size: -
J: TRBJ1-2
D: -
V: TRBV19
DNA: TGTGCCAGTATAGCCAGGGGTAACTATGGCTACACCTTC
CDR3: CASIARGNYGYTF

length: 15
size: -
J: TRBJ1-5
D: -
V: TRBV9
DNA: TGTGCCAGCAGCTTATGGGGGGATGGCAATCAGCCCCAGCATTTT
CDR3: CASSLWGDGNQPQHF

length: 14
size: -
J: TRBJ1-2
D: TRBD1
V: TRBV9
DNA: TGTGCCAGCAGCACGGGACAGGGTCCCTATGGCTACACCTTC
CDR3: CASSTGQGPYGYTF

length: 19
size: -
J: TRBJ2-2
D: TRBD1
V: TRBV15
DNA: TGTGCCACCCGGGACGAGTCGTTGGCAACAGGGGCGAACACCGGGGAGCTGTTTTTT
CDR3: CATRDESLATGANTGELFF

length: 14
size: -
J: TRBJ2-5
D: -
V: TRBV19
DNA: TGTGCCAGTAGTCTCACTAGTATCTCCGAGACCCAGTACTTC
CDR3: CASSLTSISETQYF

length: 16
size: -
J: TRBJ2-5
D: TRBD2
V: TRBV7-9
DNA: TGTGCCAGCAGCTTGGGCCTAGCGGGAGGCCCAGAGACCCAGTACTTC
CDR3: CASSLGLAGGPETQYF

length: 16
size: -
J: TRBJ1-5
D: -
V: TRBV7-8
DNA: TGTGCCAGCAGCTTTTCTAGGACAGTTAGCAATCAGCCCCAGCATTTT
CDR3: CASSFSRTVSNQPQHF

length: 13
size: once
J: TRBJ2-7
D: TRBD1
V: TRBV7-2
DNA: TGTGCCAGCAGCAGACAGGGGCAGGGAGAGCAGTACTTC
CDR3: CASSRQGQGEQYF

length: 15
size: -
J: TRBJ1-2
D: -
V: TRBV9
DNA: TGTGCCAGCAGCGTAGTAGCAACGGGGGGCTATGGCTACACCTTC
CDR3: CASSVVATGGYGYTF

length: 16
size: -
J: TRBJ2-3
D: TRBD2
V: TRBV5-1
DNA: TGCGCCAGCAGCTTGGGAGGGACTAGCAGAACAGATACGCAGTATTTT
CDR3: CASSLGGTSRTDTQYF

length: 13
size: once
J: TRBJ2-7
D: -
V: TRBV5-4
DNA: TGTGCCAGCAGCTTGGTCGGAGTTTACGAGCAGTACTTC
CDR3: CASSLVGVYEQYF

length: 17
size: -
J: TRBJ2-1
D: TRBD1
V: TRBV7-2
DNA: TGTGCCAGCAGTCATAAAGGCGGGACAGGGGGCCCCAATGAGCAGTTCTTC
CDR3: CASSHKGGTGGPNEQFF

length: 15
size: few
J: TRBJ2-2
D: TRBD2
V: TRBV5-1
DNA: TGCGCCAGCAGCTTGTGGGCGGGGGACACCGGGGAGCTGTTTTTT
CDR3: CASSLWAGDTGELFF

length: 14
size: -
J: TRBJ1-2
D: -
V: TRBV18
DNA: TGTGCCAGCTCACCACGGTCAGAAAACTATGGCTACACCTTC
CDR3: CASSPRSENYGYTF

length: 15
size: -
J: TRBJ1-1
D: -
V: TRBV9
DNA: TGTGCCAGCAGCGTAGGGGGCAGGGGAAACACTGAAGCTTTCTTT
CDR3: CASSVGGRGNTEAFF

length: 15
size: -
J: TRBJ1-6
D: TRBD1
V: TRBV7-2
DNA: TGTGCCAGTAGCCAGCGACAGGGAGGAAATTCACCCCTCCACTTT
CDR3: CASSQRQGGNSPLHF

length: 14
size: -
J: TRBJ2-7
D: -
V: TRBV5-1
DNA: TGCGCCAGCAGACTCGACAGTTTCTCCTACGAGCAGTACTTC
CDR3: CASRLDSFSYEQYF

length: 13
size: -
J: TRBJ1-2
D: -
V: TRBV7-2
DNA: TGTGCCAGCAGCTTAGACAGGTCTTATGGCTACACCTTC
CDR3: CASSLDRSYGYTF

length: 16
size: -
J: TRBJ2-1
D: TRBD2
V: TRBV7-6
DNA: TGTGCCAGCAGCTTAGGAGCAGCGGGGGGCTACAATGAGCAGTTCTTC
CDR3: CASSLGAAGGYNEQFF

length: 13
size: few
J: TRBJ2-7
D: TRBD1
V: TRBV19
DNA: TGTGCCAGTAGTAGTCAGGGGGCCCTCGAGCAGTACTTC
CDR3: CASSSQGALEQYF

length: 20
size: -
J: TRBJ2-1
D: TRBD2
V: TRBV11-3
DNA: TGTGCCAGCAGCCCGGTGACCGAAGCGGGGGGGCCGAACGGCTACAATGAGCAGTTCTTC
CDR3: CASSPVTEAGGPNGYNEQFF

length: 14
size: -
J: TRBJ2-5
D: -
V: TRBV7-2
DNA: TGTGCCAGCAGCCCACCATGGGGGGTAGAGACCCAGTACTTC
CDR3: CASSPPWGVETQYF

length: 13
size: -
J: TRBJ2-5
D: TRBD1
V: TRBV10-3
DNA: TGTGCCATCAGACAACAGGGGGCCGAGACCCAGTACTTC
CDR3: CAIRQQGAETQYF

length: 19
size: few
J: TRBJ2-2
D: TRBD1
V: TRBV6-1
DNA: TGTGCCAGCAGTGCAACCGGGACAGGGGATGTTCGGAGGTCCGGGGAGCTGTTTTTT
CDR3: CASSATGTGDVRRSGELFF

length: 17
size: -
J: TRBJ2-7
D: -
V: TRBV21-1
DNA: TGTGCCAGCAGCCCAAGAAGGTGGACTAGCGGGACCCACGAGCAGTACTTC
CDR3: CASSPRRWTSGTHEQYF

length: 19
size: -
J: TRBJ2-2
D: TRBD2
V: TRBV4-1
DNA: TGCGCCAGCAGCCGCTACGGGACTAGCGGGAGGGGGGACACCGGGGAGCTGTTTTTT
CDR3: CASSRYGTSGRGDTGELFF

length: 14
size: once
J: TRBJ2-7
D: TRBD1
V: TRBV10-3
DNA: TGTGCCATCAGTGACAGGGGGAAGTCCTACGAGCAGTACTTC
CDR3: CAISDRGKSYEQYF

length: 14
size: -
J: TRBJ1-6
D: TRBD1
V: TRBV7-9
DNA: TGTGCCAGCAGCTCTACAGGGGGGAATTCACCCCTCCACTTT
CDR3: CASSSTGGNSPLHF

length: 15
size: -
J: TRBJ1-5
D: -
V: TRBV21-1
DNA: TGTGCCAGCAGCTCGCGGGCAGGACCCCTTGAGCCCCAGCATTTT
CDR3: CASSSRAGPLEPQHF

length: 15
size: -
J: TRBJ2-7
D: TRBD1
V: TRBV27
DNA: TGTGCCAGCAGTCCCAACAGGGGGCAGGTATACGAGCAGTACTTC
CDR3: CASSPNRGQVYEQYF

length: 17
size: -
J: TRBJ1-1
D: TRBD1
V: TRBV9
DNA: TGTGCCAGCAGCGTAGATCAGGGGGCGGGAATGAACACTGAAGCTTTCTTT
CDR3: CASSVDQGAGMNTEAFF

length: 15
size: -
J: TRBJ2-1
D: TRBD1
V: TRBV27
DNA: TGTGCCAGCACCCCCGGGACAGGGAAATCCAATGAGCAGTTCTTC
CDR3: CASTPGTGKSNEQFF

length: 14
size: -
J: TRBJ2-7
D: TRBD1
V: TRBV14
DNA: TGTGCCAGCAGCCAAAACATGGACAGGAACGAGCAGTACTTC
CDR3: CASSQNMDRNEQYF

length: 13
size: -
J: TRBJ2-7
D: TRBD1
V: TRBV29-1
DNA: TGCAGCGTTGGGGGACAGGGTTACTACGAGCAGTACTTC
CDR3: CSVGGQGYYEQYF

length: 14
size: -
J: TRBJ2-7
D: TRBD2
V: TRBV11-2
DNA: TGTGCCAGCAGGCACCCGGGACTAGACTACGAGCAGTACTTC
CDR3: CASRHPGLDYEQYF

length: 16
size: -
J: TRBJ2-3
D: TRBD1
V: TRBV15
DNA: TGTGCCACCAGCAGCGTTGCAGGGGGTCGGGCAGATACGCAGTATTTT
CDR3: CATSSVAGGRADTQYF

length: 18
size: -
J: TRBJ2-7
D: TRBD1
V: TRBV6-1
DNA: TGTGCCAGCAGTGAGTACCTGCACCGGGACAGGGCGGCCTACGAGCAGTACTTC
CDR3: CASSEYLHRDRAAYEQYF

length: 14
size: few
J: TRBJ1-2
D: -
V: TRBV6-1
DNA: TGTGCCAGCAGAAAACAGGTTATCGACTATGGCTACACCTTC
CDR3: CASRKQVIDYGYTF